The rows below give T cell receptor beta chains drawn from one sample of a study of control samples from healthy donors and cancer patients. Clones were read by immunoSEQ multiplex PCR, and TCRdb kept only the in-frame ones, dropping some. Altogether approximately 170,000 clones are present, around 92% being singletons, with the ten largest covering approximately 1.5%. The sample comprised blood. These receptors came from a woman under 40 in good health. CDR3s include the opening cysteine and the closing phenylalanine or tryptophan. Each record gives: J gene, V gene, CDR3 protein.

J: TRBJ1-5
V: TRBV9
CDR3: CASSVGTNNQPQHF

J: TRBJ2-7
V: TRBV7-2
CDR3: CASSVRQGARYEQYF

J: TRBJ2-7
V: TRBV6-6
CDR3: CASSNTATEYYEQYF

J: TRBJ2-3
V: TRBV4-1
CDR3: CASSQGVGTQYF

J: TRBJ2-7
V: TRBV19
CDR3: CASSINEGGSYEQYF

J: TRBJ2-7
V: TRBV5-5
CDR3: CASSTSGVAGYEQYF

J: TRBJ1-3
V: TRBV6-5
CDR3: CASSPGTASGNTIYF

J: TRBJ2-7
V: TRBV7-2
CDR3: CASTTTSGFYEQYF

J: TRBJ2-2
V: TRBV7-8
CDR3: CASSLEDGPNTGELFF

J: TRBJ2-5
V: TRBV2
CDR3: CASKREYQETQYF

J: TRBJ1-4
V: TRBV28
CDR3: CASRGPNEKLFF

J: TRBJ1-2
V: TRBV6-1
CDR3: CASSETGVFNYGYTF

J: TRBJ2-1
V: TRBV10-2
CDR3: CASSESGGAVNNEQFF

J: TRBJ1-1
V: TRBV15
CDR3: CATSRARATLNTEAFF

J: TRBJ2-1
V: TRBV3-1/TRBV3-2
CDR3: CASSQVLYNEQFF

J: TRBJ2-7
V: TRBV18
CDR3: CASSQGANSYEQYF

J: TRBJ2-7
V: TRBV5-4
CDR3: CASSSGTSTYEQYF

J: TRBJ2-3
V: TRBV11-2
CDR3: CASSSGPTDTQYF

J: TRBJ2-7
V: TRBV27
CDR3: CASSRLAGAFEQYF

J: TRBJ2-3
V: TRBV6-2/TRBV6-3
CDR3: CASSTTRGITDTQYF

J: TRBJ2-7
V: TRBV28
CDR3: CASSSPGQGSYEQYF

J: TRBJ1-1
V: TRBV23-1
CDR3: CASSQSGGGEGNTEAFF

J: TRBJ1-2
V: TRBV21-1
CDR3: CASSKARGGEDGYTF

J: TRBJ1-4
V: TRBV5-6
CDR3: CASSPGTVNEKLFF

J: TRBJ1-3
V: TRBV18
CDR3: CASSPGADGNTIYF

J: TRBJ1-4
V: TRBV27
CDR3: CASRTGVGTNEKLFF

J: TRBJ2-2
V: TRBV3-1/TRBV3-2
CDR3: CASSQDPTSGGADTGELFF

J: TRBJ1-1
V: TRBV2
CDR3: CASIHPTGATEAFF

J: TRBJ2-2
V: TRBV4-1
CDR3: CASSPRTSGRGTGELFF

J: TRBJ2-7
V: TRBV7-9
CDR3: CASSLVEYPYEQYF

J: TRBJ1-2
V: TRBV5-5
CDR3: CASSLGPGQGEVYGYTF

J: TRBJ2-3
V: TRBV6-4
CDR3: CASSDDSTDTQYF

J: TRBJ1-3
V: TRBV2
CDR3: CASSERGRGNTIYF

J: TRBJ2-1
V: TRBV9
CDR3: CASSVTGGNEQFF

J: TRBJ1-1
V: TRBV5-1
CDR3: CASSLGSGTEAFF

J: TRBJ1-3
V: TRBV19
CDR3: CASSIGVASGNTIYF

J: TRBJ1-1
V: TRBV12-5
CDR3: CASGLMNTEAFF

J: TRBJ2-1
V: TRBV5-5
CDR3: CASSLGPTGGSYNEQFF

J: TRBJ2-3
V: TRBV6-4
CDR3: CASSGGASTDTQYF

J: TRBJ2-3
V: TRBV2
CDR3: CASRGDRGTDTQYF

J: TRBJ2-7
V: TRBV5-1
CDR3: CASSITGTETYEQYF

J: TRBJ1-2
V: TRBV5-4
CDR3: CASSLSGGNSYGYTF

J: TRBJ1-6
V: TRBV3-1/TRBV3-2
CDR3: CASSNRDRNSPLHF

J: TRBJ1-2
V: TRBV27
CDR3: CASSFQGMGGYTF

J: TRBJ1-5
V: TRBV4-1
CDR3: CASSQPGQGVQPQHF

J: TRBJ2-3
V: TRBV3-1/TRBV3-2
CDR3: CASSQDRRGGTDTQYF

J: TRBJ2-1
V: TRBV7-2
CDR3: CASIQGRGSHEQFF

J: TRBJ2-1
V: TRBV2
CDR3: CASSETSVYNEQFF

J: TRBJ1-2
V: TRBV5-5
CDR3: CASSLGYRDYGYTF

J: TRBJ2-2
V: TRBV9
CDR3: CASSPRDRNTGELFF

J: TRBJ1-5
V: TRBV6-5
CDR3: CASRGGNQPQHF

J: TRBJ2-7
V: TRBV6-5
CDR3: CASSYSSGGGAYEQYF

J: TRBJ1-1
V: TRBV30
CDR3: CAWSGGTGNTEAFF

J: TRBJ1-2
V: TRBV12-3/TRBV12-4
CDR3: CASSEGRDYGYTF